This TCR beta chain was sequenced for a study of OX40 agonist ivuxolimab in advanced cancers. In the study overall: Of the participants, under 50% had some prior anti-PD-1, anti-PD-L1 or anti-CTLA-4 therapy, which was allowed. Notes on the study in general: Among the least clonally expanded were partial responders at 0.1-3.0 mg/kg. Expanded clones were, on average, more numerous in CD8+ T cells than in CD4+.

The repertoire was sequenced with immunoSEQ multiplex PCR; TCRdb's copy has only in-frame clones and lacks some. This sample has 78,000 or so clones, with 92% found just once. Germline V gene sequence: CDR1 MNHEY, CDR2 SMNVEV (reference sequence). CDR3 length: 12 amino acids. The V segment lost 8 bases and the J segment 5 bases; nucleotides outside the gene matches: 5. Remarks on this clone: What it binds is not known.

This chain connects TRBV27 to TRBJ1-1, with 7 bases aligning to TRBD1. The origin of this receptor is an adult with an advanced solid tumor such as melanoma, head and neck, liver or kidney cancer. The material was CD4+ or CD8+ T cells sorted from blood, obtained in a trial of the OX40 agonist ivuxolimab. In DNA, the CDR3 is TGTGCCAGCCTTAAACAGGGGACTGAAGCTTTCTTT. This sequence encodes CASLKQGTEAFF.